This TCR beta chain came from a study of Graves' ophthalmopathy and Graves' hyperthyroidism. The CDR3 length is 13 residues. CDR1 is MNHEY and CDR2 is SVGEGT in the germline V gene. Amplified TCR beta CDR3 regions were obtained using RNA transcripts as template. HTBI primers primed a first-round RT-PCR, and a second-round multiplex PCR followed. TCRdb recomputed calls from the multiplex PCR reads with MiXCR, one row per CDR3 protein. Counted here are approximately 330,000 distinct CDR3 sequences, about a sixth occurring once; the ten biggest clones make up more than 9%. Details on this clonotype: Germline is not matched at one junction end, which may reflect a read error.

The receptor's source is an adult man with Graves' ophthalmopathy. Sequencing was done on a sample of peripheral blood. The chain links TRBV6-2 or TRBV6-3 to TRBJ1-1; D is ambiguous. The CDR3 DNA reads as TGTGCCAGCACCCCGTACGTGAACACTGAAGCTTACTTT. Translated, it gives CASTPYVNTEAYF.